These T cell receptor beta chains were read from a single sample in a study of T-cell reconstitution after alpha-beta-depleted transplantation in children. TCRdb recomputed calls from the PCR reads with MiXCR, one row per CDR3 protein. The profile covers roughly 670,000 distinct CDR3 sequences, with 13% appearing a single time and approximately 0.8% taken by the ten largest. The sequenced sample was PBMCs, obtained before TCRalphabeta/CD19-depleted stem cell transplant. Receptors were obtained from a girl under 10 years old with congenital amegakaryocytic thrombocytopenia, due to receive a stem cell transplant. Each CDR3 is given with its conserved first and last residue. Each record gives: J gene, D gene, V gene, clone size, CDR3 DNA, CDR3 protein. The D gene is left open where the match is weak. Where a row states a size, it is once, few, many or the class of an expanded clone; other rows omit it.

J: TRBJ2-4; D: TRBD1; V: TRBV15; size: many; DNA: TGTGCCACCAGCAGAGATCCCGGGACAGGGACGAACATTCAGTACTTC; CDR3: CATSRDPGTGTNIQYF
J: TRBJ2-3; D: TRBD2; V: TRBV20-1; size: many; DNA: TGCAGTGCTCGTCGAACCGGACTAGCGGCATTAGGAGATACGCAGTATTTT; CDR3: CSARRTGLAALGDTQYF
J: TRBJ2-1; D: -; V: TRBV5-1; size: few; DNA: TGCGCCAGCAGCTTGTCGGAGGCGTACAATGAGCAGTTCTTC; CDR3: CASSLSEAYNEQFF
J: TRBJ2-1; D: TRBD2; V: TRBV29-1; size: few; DNA: TGCAGCGTGACGTCAGGACTAGCGGGAGGTTATGAGCAGTTCTTC; CDR3: CSVTSGLAGGYEQFF
J: TRBJ2-3; D: -; V: TRBV27; size: many; DNA: TGTGCCAGCATGCGAGGGAGTTGGCCAGATACGCAGTATTTT; CDR3: CASMRGSWPDTQYF
J: TRBJ1-1; D: -; V: TRBV20-1; size: -; DNA: TGCAGTGCTAGTAGGCGGCGGCCTCAAGCTTTCTTT; CDR3: CSASRRRPQAFF
J: TRBJ1-1; D: TRBD1; V: TRBV19; size: -; DNA: TGTGCCAGTAGTACCCTAAGGACAGGGCTGGACACTGAAGCTTTCTTT; CDR3: CASSTLRTGLDTEAFF
J: TRBJ1-5; D: TRBD1; V: TRBV5-1; size: few; DNA: TGCGCCAGCAGCCCCGGGACAGGGGGCTATTCCGGCAATCAGCCCCAGCATTTT; CDR3: CASSPGTGGYSGNQPQHF
J: TRBJ2-7; D: -; V: TRBV25-1; size: few; DNA: TGTGCCAGCAGTGACGCGGTAACCTACGAGCAGTACTTC; CDR3: CASSDAVTYEQYF
J: TRBJ2-1; D: -; V: TRBV30; size: few; DNA: TGTGCCTGGACCCCCCCCGGGATAAGAGGATCCAATGAGCAGTTCTTC; CDR3: CAWTPPGIRGSNEQFF
J: TRBJ2-5; D: -; V: TRBV12-3/TRBV12-4; size: many; DNA: TGTGCCAGCAGTGACCGGACAGAGAGTAAAGAGACCCAGTACTTC; CDR3: CASSDRTESKETQYF
J: TRBJ1-1; D: -; V: TRBV6-1; size: many; DNA: TGTGCCAGCAGCAAAAGGGTCAGAGGGAACACTGAAGCTTTCTTT; CDR3: CASSKRVRGNTEAFF
J: TRBJ1-6; D: -; V: TRBV5-1; size: many; DNA: TGCGCCAGCAGCTTGGCGCGGACAACGGGTTCACCCCTCCACTTT; CDR3: CASSLARTTGSPLHF
J: TRBJ2-1; D: TRBD2; V: TRBV9; size: few; DNA: TGTGCCAGCAGCGGTTGGGGGACTAGCGGGAGGATGGAGGGCCATCATGAGCAGTTCTTC; CDR3: CASSGWGTSGRMEGHHEQFF
J: TRBJ2-7; D: -; V: TRBV20-1; size: few; DNA: TGCAGTGCTCGGACCGAACTGGGGCTGGGGCACGAGCAGTACTTC; CDR3: CSARTELGLGHEQYF
J: TRBJ2-1; D: -; V: TRBV18; size: many; DNA: TGTGCCAGCAGCCCCGGGGGATACAATGAGCAGTTCTTC; CDR3: CASSPGGYNEQFF
J: TRBJ1-1; D: -; V: TRBV7-9; size: many; DNA: TGTGCCAGCAGCCCCCGAATCTCCAGGGGATACACTGAAGCTTTCTTT; CDR3: CASSPRISRGYTEAFF
J: TRBJ2-1; D: TRBD1; V: TRBV5-7; size: -; DNA: TGTGCCAGCAGCTTGCGGGACAGGGGGCACAATGAGCAGTTCTTC; CDR3: CASSLRDRGHNEQFF
J: TRBJ2-1; D: TRBD2; V: TRBV7-2; size: many; DNA: TGTGCCAGCAGATTAGCCTTACTAGCGGGAGACATCAAAGAGCAGTTCTTC; CDR3: CASRLALLAGDIKEQFF
J: TRBJ2-3; D: -; V: TRBV5-1; size: many; DNA: TGCGCCAGCAGCTTGGACAAGGCCGGGACGGATACGCAGTATTTT; CDR3: CASSLDKAGTDTQYF
J: TRBJ2-7; D: TRBD1; V: TRBV7-9; size: few; DNA: TGTGCCAGCATCGGGACAGAATACTACGAGCAGTACTTC; CDR3: CASIGTEYYEQYF
J: TRBJ2-1; D: TRBD2; V: TRBV10-3; size: few; DNA: TGTGCCATCAGTGAGTCGTCGGGAGGGCCGGGAAATGAGCAGTTCTTC; CDR3: CAISESSGGPGNEQFF
J: TRBJ1-2; D: -; V: TRBV28; size: -; DNA: TGTGCCAGCAGTTTAGGGCAGGGGCTCAATGGCTACACCTTC; CDR3: CASSLGQGLNGYTF
J: TRBJ2-7; D: -; V: TRBV28; size: -; DNA: TGTGCCAGCAGTGATGAGGGGAGGCCCTACGAGCAGTACTTC; CDR3: CASSDEGRPYEQYF
J: TRBJ1-4; D: TRBD1; V: TRBV20-1; size: -; DNA: TGCAGTGCTAGAGATCGAGGGACAGGGAATGGAAAACTGTTTTTT; CDR3: CSARDRGTGNGKLFF
J: TRBJ2-7; D: TRBD2; V: TRBV20-1; size: -; DNA: TGCAGTGCTGCTCCGGGACTAGCGGGAGGCAACGAGCAGTACTTC; CDR3: CSAAPGLAGGNEQYF
J: TRBJ2-1; D: TRBD1; V: TRBV13; size: few; DNA: TGTGCCAGCAGCAAAGGGGGACAGTACAATGAGCAGTTCTTC; CDR3: CASSKGGQYNEQFF
J: TRBJ2-1; D: -; V: TRBV20-1; size: many; DNA: TGCAGTGCTAGAGTCCCCTTCCGGAGCTCCTACAATGAGCAGTTCTTC; CDR3: CSARVPFRSSYNEQFF
J: TRBJ1-1; D: TRBD1; V: TRBV12-3/TRBV12-4; size: many; DNA: TGTGCCAGCAGTTTGTTGGGACAGGGAGGGACTGAAGCTTTCTTT; CDR3: CASSLLGQGGTEAFF
J: TRBJ2-3; D: TRBD2; V: TRBV7-9; size: many; DNA: TGTGCCAGCGTTCATGGGGCTAGCGGGATCACAGATACGCAGTATTTT; CDR3: CASVHGASGITDTQYF
J: TRBJ2-3; D: -; V: TRBV7-2; size: many; DNA: TGTGCCAGCAGCCGGACGGGAAGCACAGATACGCAGTATTTT; CDR3: CASSRTGSTDTQYF
J: TRBJ2-4; D: -; V: TRBV20-1; size: -; DNA: TGCAGTGCCGGGGGCCCCCAGCTAAAAAACATTCAGTACTTC; CDR3: CSAGGPQLKNIQYF
J: TRBJ2-1; D: TRBD2; V: TRBV3-1; size: -; DNA: TGTGCCAGCAGCCAAGCCTCGGGACTAGCGCACAATGAGCAGTTCTTC; CDR3: CASSQASGLAHNEQFF
J: TRBJ1-5; D: -; V: TRBV19; size: -; DNA: TGTGCCAGTAGTCACAGGCGGGACACCTTGAGGCAGCCCCAGCATTTT; CDR3: CASSHRRDTLRQPQHF
J: TRBJ2-1; D: TRBD2; V: TRBV5-5; size: many; DNA: TGTGCCAGCAGCTTGGTGCTAGCGGGAGGTATCGATGAGCAGTTCTTC; CDR3: CASSLVLAGGIDEQFF
J: TRBJ2-5; D: TRBD1; V: TRBV29-1; size: few; DNA: TGCAGCGTTGTGCCCAGGGGGCTTCTAGAGACCCAGTACTTC; CDR3: CSVVPRGLLETQYF
J: TRBJ2-2; D: -; V: TRBV12-3/TRBV12-4; size: few; DNA: TGTGCCAGCAGTTTTCAAGGAGCGCGAGGGATGTCCGGGGAGCTGTTTTTT; CDR3: CASSFQGARGMSGELFF
J: TRBJ2-3; D: -; V: TRBV27; size: many; DNA: -; CDR3: CASRPFGAGDTQYF
J: TRBJ2-1; D: -; V: TRBV18; size: -; DNA: TGTGCCAGCTTTAGTGGGTCCTACAATGAGCAGTTCTTC; CDR3: CASFSGSYNEQFF
J: TRBJ2-1; D: -; V: TRBV4-1; size: few; DNA: TGCGCCAGCAGCCAAGACTGGGGATCCAATGAGCAGTTCTTC; CDR3: CASSQDWGSNEQFF
J: TRBJ2-7; D: -; V: TRBV28; size: -; DNA: TGTGCCAGCAGATCCCCGTCAGCCCGTGCATGGGAGCAGTACTTC; CDR3: CASRSPSARAWEQYF
J: TRBJ2-1; D: -; V: TRBV7-3; size: -; DNA: TGTGCCAGCAGCCCCTGGGCGGGCTCAGACAATGAGCAGTTCTTC; CDR3: CASSPWAGSDNEQFF
J: TRBJ2-6; D: -; V: TRBV19; size: few; DNA: TGTGCCAGTAGGGCTGGGGCAGACTCTGGGGCCAACGTCCTGACTTTC; CDR3: CASRAGADSGANVLTF
J: TRBJ2-1; D: TRBD2; V: TRBV10-3; size: many; DNA: TGTGCCATCCAGATGGCGGGAGGGCCGGCAAATGAGCAGTTCTTC; CDR3: CAIQMAGGPANEQFF
J: TRBJ2-5; D: TRBD1; V: TRBV7-2; size: -; DNA: TGTGCCAGCAGCCCGGACAGGTCCTCAGAGACCCAGTACTTC; CDR3: CASSPDRSSETQYF
J: TRBJ2-1; D: TRBD2; V: TRBV29-1; size: many; DNA: TGCAGCGTTGAAGCGGCGCTAGCGGGAGGGCCAGTCCATGAGCAGTTCTTC; CDR3: CSVEAALAGGPVHEQFF
J: TRBJ2-7; D: TRBD2; V: TRBV5-1; size: few; DNA: TGCGCCAGCAGCTTTGCCATCGGGGGGACCTACGAGCAGTACTTC; CDR3: CASSFAIGGTYEQYF
J: TRBJ2-5; D: -; V: TRBV28; size: -; DNA: TGTGCCAGCAGTTTGGGTCTGATCGCCGGGTCAGAAGAGACCCAGTACTTC; CDR3: CASSLGLIAGSEETQYF
J: TRBJ2-3; D: -; V: TRBV10-3; size: many; DNA: TGTGCCATCAGTCTTGACAGCACAGATACGCAGTATTTT; CDR3: CAISLDSTDTQYF
J: TRBJ2-2; D: -; V: TRBV7-9; size: many; DNA: TGTGCCTCCCAGGCAGGCACCGGGGAGCTGTTTTTT; CDR3: CASQAGTGELFF
J: TRBJ1-6; D: -; V: TRBV2; size: few; DNA: TGTGCCAGCAGTGAATTGGGCAGATCCGATTCACCCCTCCACTTT; CDR3: CASSELGRSDSPLHF
J: TRBJ2-3; D: -; V: TRBV10-3; size: -; DNA: TGTGCCATCAGTGGTGACGTAGATACGCAGTATTTT; CDR3: CAISGDVDTQYF
J: TRBJ1-6; D: -; V: TRBV5-5; size: many; DNA: TGTGCCAGCAGCTTGAGGCCAATTAATTCACCCCTCCACTTT; CDR3: CASSLRPINSPLHF
J: TRBJ2-7; D: -; V: TRBV20-1; size: many; DNA: TGCAGTGCCGTAGTAGACAGCTACGAGCAGTACTTC; CDR3: CSAVVDSYEQYF
J: TRBJ1-6; D: TRBD1; V: TRBV3-1; size: -; DNA: TGTGCCAGCAGCCCCCGGGACAGGGGTAATTCACCCCTCCACTTT; CDR3: CASSPRDRGNSPLHF
J: TRBJ2-1; D: TRBD2; V: TRBV20-1; size: -; DNA: TGCAGTGCTGACGCTCCGGGCTTAGCGGGAGGAGACTCCTACAATGAGCAGTTCTTC; CDR3: CSADAPGLAGGDSYNEQFF
J: TRBJ2-5; D: -; V: TRBV7-9; size: -; DNA: TGTGCCAGCAGCTTAGCGAGGGGACTCGAGACCCAGTACTTC; CDR3: CASSLARGLETQYF
J: TRBJ2-1; D: -; V: TRBV5-1; size: many; DNA: TGCGCCAGCAGCTTGGAGGGGCCGGTCAGCTCCTACAATGAGCAGTTCTTC; CDR3: CASSLEGPVSSYNEQFF